The clone carrying this T cell receptor beta chain was recorded a few times. This record comes from a study of OX40 agonist ivuxolimab in advanced cancers. The CDR3 is made up of 13 amino acids. Germline V CDR1 and CDR2: KGHSH, LQKENI. V was trimmed by 2 bases and J by 7 bases, leaving 9 bases between them. Produced via immunoSEQ multiplex PCR; TCRdb's table is partial and in-frame only. In the table there are about 38,000 clones, around 87% of which are singletons. This sequence was found in an adult with an advanced solid tumor such as melanoma, head and neck, liver or kidney cancer. This chain links TRBV18 with TRBJ1-3; D is uncertain. The specimen was CD4+ or CD8+ T cells sorted from blood, collected in a trial of the OX40 agonist ivuxolimab. The CDR3 nucleotides read TGTGCCAGCTCACCAAAGCGGGATAACACCATATATTTT. This encodes CASSPKRDNTIYF. The full variable domain, completed using reference TRBV18 and TRBJ1-3, is NAGVMQNPRHLVRRRGQEARLRCSPMKGHSHVYWYRQLPEEGLKFMVYLQKENIIDESGMPKERFSAEFPKEGPSILRIQQVVRGDSAAYFCASSPKRDNTIYFGEGSWLTVV.